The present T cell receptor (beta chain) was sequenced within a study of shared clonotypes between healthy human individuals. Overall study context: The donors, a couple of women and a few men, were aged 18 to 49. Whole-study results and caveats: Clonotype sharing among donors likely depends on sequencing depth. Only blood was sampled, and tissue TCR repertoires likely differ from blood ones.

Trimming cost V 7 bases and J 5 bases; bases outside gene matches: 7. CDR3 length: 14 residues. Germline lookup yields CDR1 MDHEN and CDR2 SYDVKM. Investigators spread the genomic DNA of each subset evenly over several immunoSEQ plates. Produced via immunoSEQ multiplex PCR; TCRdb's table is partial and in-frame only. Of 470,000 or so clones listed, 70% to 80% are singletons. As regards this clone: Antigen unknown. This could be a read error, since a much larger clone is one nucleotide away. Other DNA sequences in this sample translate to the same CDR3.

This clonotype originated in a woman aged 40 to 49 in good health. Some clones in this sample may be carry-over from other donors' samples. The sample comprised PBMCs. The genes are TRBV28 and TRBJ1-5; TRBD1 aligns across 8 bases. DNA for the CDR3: TGTGCCAGCACCTCCGGGACAGGAGATCAGCCCCAGCATTTT. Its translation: CASTSGTGDQPQHF.